This record concerns one T cell receptor (beta chain) sequence. The data were produced by immunoSEQ multiplex PCR, yet TCRdb's version contains in-frame clones alone and is incomplete. The data contain roughly 100,000 clones, approximately 90% of them singletons. This CDR3 region has 15 residues. V was pared by 7 bases and J by 2 bases, with 15 bases between. CDR1 is MNHEY and CDR2 is SVGAGI in the germline V gene. This entry belongs to a study of T cell responses to AZD1222 COVID-19 vaccine. The chain joins TRBV6-5 to TRBJ1-5, with D possibly TRBD1 on 5 matching bases. This TCR came from an adult in good health. Here the sequenced sample was peripheral blood, taken on day 0 of AZD1222 vaccination. This chain's CDR3 is CASIWGVGGNQPQHF. The CDR3 DNA sequence: TGTGCCAGCATATGGGGGGTCGGTGGCAATCAGCCCCAGCATTTT.